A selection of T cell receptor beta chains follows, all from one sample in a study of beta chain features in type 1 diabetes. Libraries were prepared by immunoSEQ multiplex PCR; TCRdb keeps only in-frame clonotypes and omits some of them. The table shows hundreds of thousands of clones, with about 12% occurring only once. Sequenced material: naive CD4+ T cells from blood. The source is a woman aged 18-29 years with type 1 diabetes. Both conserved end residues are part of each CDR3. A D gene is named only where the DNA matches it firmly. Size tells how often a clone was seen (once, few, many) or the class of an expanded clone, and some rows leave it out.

TGTGCCGGTCGAGGCAGTCGTCCCTATGGCTACACCTTC,CAGRGSRPYGYTF,NA,TRBJ1-2,TRBV6-6,NA
TGCGCCAGCAGCCCTGTCTTAGCAGGGGCCATATCGAACGGAAACACCATATATTTT,CASSPVLAGAISNGNTIYF,NA,TRBJ1-3,TRBV4-3,NA
TGTGCCAGCAATCCTGGACAGATAAATCAGCCCCAGCATTTT,CASNPGQINQPQHF,few,TRBJ1-5,TRBV28,NA
TGTGCCAGCAGTGTAGGGGGAGATAATGAGCAGTTCTTC,CASSVGGDNEQFF,few,TRBJ2-1,TRBV2,NA
TGCGCCAGCAGCCAGGACAGGACTGCTGCCTCCTACGAGCAGTACTTC,CASSQDRTAASYEQYF,few,TRBJ2-7,TRBV4-3,TRBD1
TGTGCCAGCAGCCGAGCGGGACCCATCTACAATGAGCAGTTCTTC,CASSRAGPIYNEQFF,NA,TRBJ2-1,TRBV25-1,TRBD2
TGTGCCAGCAGTTTAACCGGACTAGCGGGAAACTTCTACGAGCAGTACTTC,CASSLTGLAGNFYEQYF,NA,TRBJ2-7,TRBV27,TRBD2
TGTGCCAGCAGCTGGACTAGTCTTACAGGGGAGCAGTACTTC,CASSWTSLTGEQYF,NA,TRBJ2-7,TRBV7-9,NA
TGCGCCAGCAGCTCCCCCCGGGATGGTAACGGGGAGCTGTTTTTT,CASSSPRDGNGELFF,NA,TRBJ2-2,TRBV5-1,NA
TGCGCCAGCAGCCCAGGACAGGGGGCAACAGATACGCAGTATTTT,CASSPGQGATDTQYF,few,TRBJ2-3,TRBV4-1,TRBD1
TGTGCCAGCTCGCGGGACAGGGATTCTGGCTACACCTTC,CASSRDRDSGYTF,NA,TRBJ1-2,TRBV18,TRBD1
TGCGCCAGCAGCCCGGTGGGACAGGGGGGGTACAATGAGCAGTTCTTC,CASSPVGQGGYNEQFF,few,TRBJ2-1,TRBV4-3,TRBD1
TGTGCCAGCAGCATGAGACAGGATCAGCCCCAGCATTTT,CASSMRQDQPQHF,NA,TRBJ1-5,TRBV5-5,NA
TGCGCCAGCAGTATCGCGGGAGGCTTCAGGTCCTACGAGCAGTACTTC,CASSIAGGFRSYEQYF,few,TRBJ2-7,TRBV5-1,TRBD2
TGTGCCAGCAGCTGGGACAGGGGAAAATACGAGCAGTACTTC,CASSWDRGKYEQYF,NA,TRBJ2-7,TRBV7-2,TRBD1
TGCAGCGTTATTCGACACCGGGACAGTGAAGCTTTCTTT,CSVIRHRDSEAFF,few,TRBJ1-1,TRBV29-1,TRBD1
TGTGCCAGCAGCCCCGACAGGGGTACTGAAGCTTTCTTT,CASSPDRGTEAFF,few,TRBJ1-1,TRBV6-5,TRBD1
TGTGCCAGCAGCTTAGAGCCGCGCGGGGCGGAGGGCTACACCTTC,CASSLEPRGAEGYTF,NA,TRBJ1-2,TRBV7-2,NA
TGTGCCAGCATTACTCAGCGGGAGCCTCATGCAGAGACCCAGTACTTC,CASITQREPHAETQYF,NA,TRBJ2-5,TRBV2,TRBD2
TGTGCCAGCAGACTAGCGGGGGCCCCTGAGCAGTTCTTC,CASRLAGAPEQFF,few,TRBJ2-1,TRBV7-8,TRBD2
TGTGCCAGCAGCGTGACAGATGGCTACACCTTC,CASSVTDGYTF,NA,TRBJ1-2,TRBV2,NA
TGTGCCAGCTCATCTCAGGGTGAGGCGGACGAGCAGTACTTC,CASSSQGEADEQYF,NA,TRBJ2-7,TRBV18,NA
TGTGCCAGCAGATTAGGCTTCCGGGGGGACGAGCAGTACTTC,CASRLGFRGDEQYF,few,TRBJ2-7,TRBV11-2,TRBD2
TGCGCCAGCAGCCATAGTGTACAGGGCGGGTACGAGCAGTACTTC,CASSHSVQGGYEQYF,few,TRBJ2-7,TRBV4-3,NA
TGTGCCAGCAGACAGACAGGGTTCACCGGGGAGCTGTTTTTT,CASRQTGFTGELFF,few,TRBJ2-2,TRBV25-1,TRBD1
TGTGCCAGCAGCCCGGGGTGGGGAGGCACTGAAGCTTTCTTT,CASSPGWGGTEAFF,NA,TRBJ1-1,TRBV2,NA
TGTGCCAGCAGCACCGCAGGACAGACTCAAGAGACCCAGTACTTC,CASSTAGQTQETQYF,NA,TRBJ2-5,TRBV9,NA
TGTGCCAGCAGCCCGACCCAGCTCAGGGGCTACACCTTC,CASSPTQLRGYTF,few,TRBJ1-2,TRBV14,NA
TGTGCCACCAGCAGAGATATCACAGCCGAGCAGTACTTC,CATSRDITAEQYF,NA,TRBJ2-7,TRBV15,NA
TGTGCCAGCAGTCCGCACAAAACTAGCGGGAGCCCCACAGATACGCAGTATTTT,CASSPHKTSGSPTDTQYF,few,TRBJ2-3,TRBV28,TRBD2
TGTGCCAGCAGCCGTCGACAGGGCCTTAACTATGGCTACACCTTC,CASSRRQGLNYGYTF,few,TRBJ1-2,TRBV7-9,TRBD1
TGTGCCAGCAGCCAGGTAGCGGGAGTCGCCTACGAGCAGTACTTC,CASSQVAGVAYEQYF,few,TRBJ2-7,TRBV14,TRBD2
TGTGCCAGCAGCGTAGGCGGACTAGCGGGAGCAAATGAGCAGTTCTTC,CASSVGGLAGANEQFF,NA,TRBJ2-1,TRBV9,TRBD2
TGCGCCAGCAGCTTGGAAACGGGAGAGGGGCAGCCCCAGCATTTT,CASSLETGEGQPQHF,NA,TRBJ1-5,TRBV5-1,NA
TGTGCCAGCAGCTCTATCAGGGAAAGAGGTCAGCCCCAGCATTTT,CASSSIRERGQPQHF,few,TRBJ1-5,TRBV11-2,NA
TGTGCCAGCAGCGTGGGACAGCGAAGCCCAGATACGCAGTATTTT,CASSVGQRSPDTQYF,few,TRBJ2-3,TRBV5-4,TRBD1
TGTGCCAGCAGCTCGACAGGGACGGGTGAAGCTTTCTTT,CASSSTGTGEAFF,NA,TRBJ1-1,TRBV21-1,NA
TGTGCCAGCAGTTACTCGGGCAGGGACAACGAGCAGTACTTC,CASSYSGRDNEQYF,NA,TRBJ2-7,TRBV6-5,NA
TGTGCCATCAGGACCCGTGGGGGCGGGCGCACAGATACGCAGTATTTT,CAIRTRGGGRTDTQYF,few,TRBJ2-3,TRBV10-3,NA
TGTGCCAGCAGTGATCTGCCCGGGACAGAGAACTATGGCTACACCTTC,CASSDLPGTENYGYTF,NA,TRBJ1-2,TRBV25-1,TRBD1
TGCAGCGTCCGGGGGACCGCCTACGAGCAGTACTTC,CSVRGTAYEQYF,NA,TRBJ2-7,TRBV29-1,NA
TGCAGCGTTGAAAGGGGACTAGCGCTTTACAATGAGCAGTTCTTC,CSVERGLALYNEQFF,few,TRBJ2-1,TRBV29-1,TRBD2
TGTGCCAGCAGTCCGACCAGGGGGAATGAAAAACTGTTTTTT,CASSPTRGNEKLFF,few,TRBJ1-4,TRBV25-1,TRBD1
TGTGCCAGTAGTATTCAGCGGTCGGAGACCCAGTACTTC,CASSIQRSETQYF,NA,TRBJ2-5,TRBV19,NA